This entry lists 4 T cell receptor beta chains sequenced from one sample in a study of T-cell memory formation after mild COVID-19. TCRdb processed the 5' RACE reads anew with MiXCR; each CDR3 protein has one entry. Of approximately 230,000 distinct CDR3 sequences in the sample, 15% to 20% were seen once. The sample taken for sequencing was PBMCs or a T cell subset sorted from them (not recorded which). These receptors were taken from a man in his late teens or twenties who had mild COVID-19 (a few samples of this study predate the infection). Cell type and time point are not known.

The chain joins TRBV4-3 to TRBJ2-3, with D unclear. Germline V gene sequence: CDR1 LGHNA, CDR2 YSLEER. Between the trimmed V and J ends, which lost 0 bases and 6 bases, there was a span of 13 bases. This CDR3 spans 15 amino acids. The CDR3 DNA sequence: TGCGCCAGCAGCCAAGATTTGGGGTTTGAGGATACGCAGTATTTT. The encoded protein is CASSQDLGFEDTQYF.

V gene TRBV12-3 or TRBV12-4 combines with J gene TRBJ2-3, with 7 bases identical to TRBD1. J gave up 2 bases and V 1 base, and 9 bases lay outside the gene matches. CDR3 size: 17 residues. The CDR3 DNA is TGTGCCAGCAGTTTAGGACAGGGAACTCCCTACACAGATACGCAGTATTTT. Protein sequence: CASSLGQGTPYTDTQYF.

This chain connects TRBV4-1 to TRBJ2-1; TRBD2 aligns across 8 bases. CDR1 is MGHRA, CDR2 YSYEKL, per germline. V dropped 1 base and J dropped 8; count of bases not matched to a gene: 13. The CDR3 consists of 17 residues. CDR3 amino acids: CASSQVPQIAGIYEQFF. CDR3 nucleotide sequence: TGCGCCAGCAGCCAAGTGCCCCAGATAGCGGGGATCTATGAGCAGTTCTTC.

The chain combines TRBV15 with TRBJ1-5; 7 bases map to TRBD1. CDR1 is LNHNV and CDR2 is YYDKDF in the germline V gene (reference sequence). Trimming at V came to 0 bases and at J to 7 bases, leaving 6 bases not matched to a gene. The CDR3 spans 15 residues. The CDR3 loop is CATSRDNRGGQPQHF. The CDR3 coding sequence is TGTGCCACCAGCAGAGATAACAGGGGCGGACAGCCCCAGCATTTT.